Given below is one T cell receptor (beta chain) in context. Its antigen is currently unknown. This specimen comes from a study of beta chain features in type 1 diabetes. Study observations and caveats: Insertions were fewer and deletions more numerous at VDJ junctions in type 1 diabetes patients. Shorter TCRB CDR3s, moderately but significantly so, marked every one of the four CD4+ subsets in Type 1 diabetes patients. Within patients, naive, central memory and Treg TCRB repertoires seemed more similar than within healthy donors.

Sequencing targeted expressed TCRB transcripts, as all isolated RNA had been reverse transcribed. Method: immunoSEQ multiplex PCR; TCRdb's copy keeps in-frame clones and lacks some. The sample records 900,000 or so clones, under 20% being singletons. The sample comprised naive CD4+ T cells from blood. This sequence was found in a woman between 18 and 29 years old in good health.

The CDR3 here is CASSDRGLAGDTQYF. DNA of the CDR3: TGCGCCAGCAGCGATCGCGGACTAGCAGGAGATACGCAGTATTTT. The chain employs TRBV5-1 and TRBJ2-3; TRBD2 matches 8 bases. CDR3 size: 15 residues. Germline lookup yields CDR1 SGHRS and CDR2 YFSETQ. With V trimmed by 4 bases and J by 5 bases, 9 bases remained unmatched. The entire variable domain, with the rest obtained from reference TRBV5-1 and TRBJ2-3, is as follows: KAGVTQTPRYLIKTRGQQVTLSCSPISGHRSVSWYQQTPGQGLQFLFEYFSETQRNKGNFPGRFSGRQFSNSRSEMNVSTLELGDSALYLCASSDRGLAGDTQYFGPGTRLTVL.